A single sample gave rise to the 8 T cell receptor beta chains below, sequenced in a study of human T cells and chemical hapten exposure. Time point in this sample: patch test 1, 2 weeks after DPC sensitization. Documented treatment: therapeutic diphenylcyclopropenone sensitization with weekly scalp DPC. The starting material, unfractionated whole blood, was used for total RNA extraction. TCRdb called the RACE reads again in MiXCR, with one record for every CDR3 protein. The sample gives 40,000 to 50,000 distinct CDR3 sequences, 4% of which show up once; 26% is in the top ten. Sequencing was performed on whole blood, taken in connection with sensitization to the hapten diphenylcyclopropenone (DPC). These receptors came from a man aged 50 to 60 with alopecia areata. Some clones in this sample may be carry-over from other donors' samples.

In this sample, this clonotype turned up many times. The CDR3 DNA follows: TGTGCCAGCAGTTCCGGGGCTGCAGATACGCAGTATTTT. Translated: CASSSGAADTQYF. The chain couples TRBV27 to TRBJ2-3; either TRBD1 or TRBD2 may supply D (5 bases each). CDR1 is MNHEY and CDR2 is SMNVEV in the germline V gene (reference sequence). The CDR3 contains 13 residues. V shed 4 bases and J shed 4 bases, with 9 bases lying between them.

This clonotype has at least ten counts. The chain uses TRBV5-1 and TRBJ2-7, with D possibly being TRBD2 (6 bases). Trimming removed 1 base at V and 7 bases at J, with 9 bases between. Looked up from germline, CDR1 is SGHRS and CDR2 is YFSETQ. The CDR3 runs to 12 residues. The CDR3 loop reads CASSLRGDEQYF. CDR3 coding DNA: TGCGCCAGCAGCTTGCGCGGGGATGAGCAGTACTTC.

This clonotype has a count of ten or more. The chain combines TRBV5-1 with TRBJ2-3; the match to TRBD2 covers 8 bases. The length of the CDR3 is 14 residues. Trimming took 6 bases from V and 2 from J; bases not matched to a gene: 5. Germline assignment: CDR1 SGHRS and CDR2 YFSETQ. This CDR3 is CASIGGRPTDTQYF. For the CDR3, the DNA is TGCGCCAGCATTGGCGGGAGGCCCACAGATACGCAGTATTTT.

This clonotype was counted at least ten times. The chain employs TRBV30 and TRBJ2-3, with 14 positions matching TRBD2. With 4 bases clipped from V and 4 bases from J, the junction kept 4 bases outside the gene matches. The CDR3 is 15 residues long. CDR1 and CDR2 (germline): GTSNPN, SVGIG (reference sequence). The CDR3: CAWNRLAGGADTQYF. CDR3 DNA sequence: TGTGCCTGGAACCGACTAGCGGGAGGGGCAGATACGCAGTATTTT.

This clonotype was found a few times. The chain employs TRBV20-1 and TRBJ1-6; TRBD1 matches at 9 bases. This CDR3 region has 15 residues. CDR1 and CDR2 (germline): DFQATT, SNEGSKA (reference sequence). V shed 4 bases and J 7 bases; nucleotides not matched to a gene: 8. The CDR3 spells CSAKRETGGNSPLHF. In nucleotides, the CDR3 is TGCAGTGCTAAAAGGGAGACAGGGGGAAATTCACCCCTCCACTTT.

This clonotype was found many times. This chain links TRBV11-2 with TRBJ2-1, with D perhaps being TRBD1 or TRBD2 (5 bases each). The CDR3 contains 15 residues. Germline loops: CDR1 SGHAT, CDR2 FQNNGV. V was cut by 1 base and J by 4 bases, with 11 bases left in between. The CDR3 nucleotides are TGTGCCAGCAGCTTAGTAGCCGGGACGTACAATGAGCAGTTCTTC. Its translation: CASSLVAGTYNEQFF.

The table lists this clonotype with many counts. The rearrangement joins TRBV9 to TRBJ2-3; no clear D gene. With 2 bases removed from V and 2 bases from J, the gap between germline ends came to 3 bases. The CDR3 has 12 residues. Germline lookup yields CDR1 SGDLS and CDR2 YYNGEE. The CDR3 DNA reads TGTGCCAGCAGCGTCAACACAGATACGCAGTATTTT. Translation gives CASSVNTDTQYF.

This clonotype was counted ten times or more. The V and J genes are TRBV10-3 and TRBJ1-6; 8 nucleotides align to TRBD1. This CDR3 contains 14 residues. Germline CDR1 and CDR2: ENHRY and SYGVKD. V trimming: 6 bases; J trimming: 6 bases; junction bases outside the gene matches: 4. CDR3 DNA: TGTGCCATCAGCGAGGGACAGGTTAATTCACCCCTCCACTTT. Translation: CAISEGQVNSPLHF.